Listed below are T cell receptor beta chains from one sample, sequenced in a study of response to subunit inactivated influenza vaccine. From the RT-PCR reads, TCRdb called clonotypes with MiXCR, one entry per CDR3 protein. The sample gives about 610,000 distinct CDR3 sequences, about 15% of which show up once; approximately 10% is in the top ten. The sample in question was PBMCs from blood, obtained 12 days after vaccination. The receptors shown here come from a man aged 50 to 60 who received an inactivated influenza vaccine. CDR3s include the opening cysteine and the closing phenylalanine or tryptophan. A D gene is named only where the DNA matches it firmly. Clone size is shown for a subset of rows, as once, few, many or a class of expanded clone.

V: TRBV6-5
D: TRBD1
length: 15
size: NA
J: TRBJ2-7
CDR3: CASSWTGGAIYEQYF
DNA: TGTGCCAGCAGTTGGACAGGGGGTGCAATCTACGAGCAGTACTTC

V: TRBV12-3/TRBV12-4
D: NA
length: 18
size: few
J: TRBJ2-4
CDR3: CASSFKPGGQDAKNIQYF
DNA: TGTGCCAGCAGTTTTAAGCCCGGGGGGCAGGATGCCAAAAACATTCAGTACTTC

V: TRBV4-2
D: NA
length: 17
size: NA
J: TRBJ1-4
CDR3: CASSQDRQGTTNEKLFF
DNA: TGTGCCAGCAGCCAAGATCGGCAGGGGACGACTAATGAAAAACTGTTTTTT

V: TRBV7-2
D: NA
length: 15
size: NA
J: TRBJ2-7
CDR3: CASRLQDFSSYEQYF
DNA: TGTGCCAGCAGACTACAGGACTTCTCCTCCTACGAGCAGTACTTC

V: TRBV14
D: NA
length: 13
size: few
J: TRBJ2-1
CDR3: CASSLVISNEQFF
DNA: TGTGCCAGCAGCCTGGTTATCAGCAATGAGCAGTTCTTC

V: TRBV15
D: NA
length: 16
size: few
J: TRBJ2-1
CDR3: CATSRDLGARRDEQFF
DNA: TGTGCCACCAGCAGAGACCTCGGGGCCCGCCGGGATGAGCAGTTCTTC

V: TRBV2
D: NA
length: 12
size: NA
J: TRBJ2-1
CDR3: CASSRDGLEQFF
DNA: TGTGCCAGCAGTCGGGACGGATTAGAGCAGTTCTTC

V: TRBV10-3
D: NA
length: 11
size: few
J: TRBJ2-3
CDR3: CASEDTDTQYF
DNA: TGTGCCAGCGAGGACACAGATACGCAGTATTTT

V: TRBV20-1
D: NA
length: 12
size: few
J: TRBJ1-2
CDR3: CSASNQLDGYTF
DNA: TGCAGTGCTAGTAATCAGCTGGATGGCTACACCTTC

V: TRBV12-3/TRBV12-4
D: TRBD1
length: 14
size: many
J: TRBJ2-4
CDR3: CASSSGQGLNIQYF
DNA: TGTGCCAGCAGTTCAGGACAGGGTCTAAACATTCAGTACTTC

V: TRBV12-5
D: NA
length: 14
size: few
J: TRBJ2-1
CDR3: CASGLGHRNGEQFF
DNA: TGTGCTAGTGGTTTGGGACATCGAAACGGTGAGCAGTTCTTC

V: TRBV20-1
D: NA
length: 14
size: few
J: TRBJ2-1
CDR3: CSARTDGTRNEQFF
DNA: TGCAGTGCTCGCACGGACGGGACTCGCAATGAGCAGTTCTTC

V: TRBV6-5
D: TRBD1
length: 17
size: few
J: TRBJ1-2
CDR3: CASSYPTRTGIHYGYTF
DNA: TGTGCCAGCAGTTACCCCACCAGGACAGGGATTCACTATGGCTACACCTTC

V: TRBV5-6
D: NA
length: 14
size: NA
J: TRBJ2-5
CDR3: CASSFYSVSETQYF
DNA: TGTGCCAGCAGCTTTTATTCTGTATCTGAGACCCAGTACTTC